These T cell receptor beta chains were read from a single sample in a study of shared clonotypes between healthy human individuals. Data came from immunoSEQ multiplex PCR; TCRdb stores just in-frame clones and leaves some out. There are roughly 660,000 clones in the sample; less than 95% occur only once, and 34% lies in the top ten. What was sequenced was memory CD8+ T cells from PBMCs. These receptors were collected from a man aged 18 to 30 in good health. Some clones in this sample may be carry-over from other donors' samples. Both conserved end residues are part of each CDR3. A D gene is named only where the DNA matches it firmly. A row's size may be missing; if present it is once, few, many or a size class.

J gene: TRBJ2-7; V gene: TRBV13; clone size: NA; D gene: TRBD1; CDR3 protein: CASSSGQSSYEQYF; CDR3 DNA: TGTGCCAGCAGCTCGGGACAGAGCTCATACGAGCAGTACTTC
J gene: TRBJ1-1; V gene: TRBV15; clone size: few; D gene: NA; CDR3 protein: CATSREGTGDTEAFF; CDR3 DNA: TGTGCCACCAGCAGAGAAGGAACCGGGGACACTGAAGCTTTCTTT
J gene: TRBJ2-2; V gene: TRBV27; clone size: NA; D gene: NA; CDR3 protein: CASSSLFGRNTGELFF; CDR3 DNA: TGTGCCAGCAGTTCCTTGTTCGGGAGAAACACCGGGGAGCTGTTTTTT
J gene: TRBJ2-3; V gene: TRBV7-9; clone size: NA; D gene: NA; CDR3 protein: CASSPTAGPPDTQYF; CDR3 DNA: TGTGCCAGCAGCCCTACGGCGGGGCCGCCAGATACGCAGTATTTT
J gene: TRBJ2-5; V gene: TRBV10-3; clone size: NA; D gene: TRBD2; CDR3 protein: CAISELGAGEEETQYF; CDR3 DNA: TGTGCCATCAGTGAGTTAGGGGCGGGAGAGGAAGAGACCCAGTACTTC
J gene: TRBJ1-2; V gene: TRBV6-5; clone size: NA; D gene: TRBD1; CDR3 protein: CASSYSVGGRGYTF; CDR3 DNA: TGTGCCAGCAGTTACTCGGTAGGGGGCCGTGGCTACACCTTC
J gene: TRBJ2-7; V gene: TRBV19; clone size: NA; D gene: TRBD1; CDR3 protein: CASSTWTGGRDEQYF; CDR3 DNA: TGCGCCAGTAGTACTTGGACAGGGGGCCGGGACGAGCAGTACTTC
J gene: TRBJ2-3; V gene: TRBV7-9; clone size: NA; D gene: NA; CDR3 protein: CASSLGGSDTQYF; CDR3 DNA: TGTGCCAGCAGCTTAGGGGGGTCAGATACGCAGTATTTT
J gene: TRBJ2-5; V gene: TRBV28; clone size: NA; D gene: TRBD2; CDR3 protein: CASSLSRLAGGVWETQYF; CDR3 DNA: TGTGCCAGCAGTTTAAGTCGGCTAGCGGGAGGGGTTTGGGAGACCCAGTACTTC
J gene: TRBJ2-1; V gene: TRBV4-2; clone size: NA; D gene: NA; CDR3 protein: CASSQDPALYNEQFF; CDR3 DNA: TGTGCCAGCAGCCAAGATCCAGCCTTATACAATGAGCAGTTCTTC
J gene: TRBJ1-1; V gene: TRBV9; clone size: NA; D gene: TRBD1; CDR3 protein: CASSLGSGTGGPNTEAFF; CDR3 DNA: TGTGCCAGCAGCTTAGGGTCCGGGACAGGGGGACCGAACACTGAAGCTTTCTTT
J gene: TRBJ2-5; V gene: TRBV28; clone size: NA; D gene: TRBD1; CDR3 protein: CASSPRDRETQYF; CDR3 DNA: TGTGCCAGCAGTCCAAGGGACAGAGAGACCCAGTACTTC
J gene: TRBJ2-6; V gene: TRBV28; clone size: NA; D gene: NA; CDR3 protein: CASMASGANVLTF; CDR3 DNA: TGTGCCAGCATGGCTTCGGGGGCCAACGTCCTGACTTTC
J gene: TRBJ2-7; V gene: TRBV4-1; clone size: NA; D gene: NA; CDR3 protein: CASSQVVGAYEQYF; CDR3 DNA: TGCGCCAGCAGCCAAGTTGTGGGAGCCTACGAGCAGTACTTC
J gene: TRBJ2-5; V gene: TRBV5-1; clone size: NA; D gene: TRBD1; CDR3 protein: CASSPTGTGEETQYF; CDR3 DNA: TGCGCCAGCAGCCCAACCGGGACAGGTGAAGAGACCCAGTACTTC
J gene: TRBJ1-6; V gene: TRBV15; clone size: NA; D gene: NA; CDR3 protein: CATQRSLNSPLHF; CDR3 DNA: TGTGCCACACAGAGGAGTCTGAATTCACCCCTCCACTTT
J gene: TRBJ2-3; V gene: TRBV12-1; clone size: NA; D gene: NA; CDR3 protein: CASTSTRYSTDTQYF; CDR3 DNA: TGTGCCAGCACCTCGACTCGTTACTCCACAGATACGCAGTATTTT
J gene: TRBJ2-1; V gene: TRBV29-1; clone size: NA; D gene: NA; CDR3 protein: CSVAKFHPTEAYNEQFF; CDR3 DNA: TGCAGCGTCGCTAAGTTCCACCCTACAGAGGCCTACAATGAGCAGTTCTTC
J gene: TRBJ2-4; V gene: TRBV11-2; clone size: NA; D gene: NA; CDR3 protein: CASSHGGGENIQYF; CDR3 DNA: TGTGCCAGCAGTCATGGAGGAGGGGAAAACATTCAGTACTTC
J gene: TRBJ2-7; V gene: TRBV27; clone size: NA; D gene: NA; CDR3 protein: CASSLGLEYEQYF; CDR3 DNA: TGTGCCAGCAGTTTAGGGCTTGAGTACGAGCAGTACTTC
J gene: TRBJ2-7; V gene: TRBV19; clone size: NA; D gene: NA; CDR3 protein: CASSMVGIAYEQYF; CDR3 DNA: TGTGCCAGTAGTATGGTGGGTATCGCCTACGAGCAGTACTTC
J gene: TRBJ1-1; V gene: TRBV27; clone size: NA; D gene: NA; CDR3 protein: CASREVFMNTEAFF; CDR3 DNA: TGTGCCAGCAGAGAAGTATTCATGAACACTGAAGCTTTCTTT
J gene: TRBJ2-1; V gene: TRBV12-5; clone size: NA; D gene: NA; CDR3 protein: CASGSIQGSYNEQFF; CDR3 DNA: TGTGCTAGTGGTTCCATACAGGGATCCTACAATGAGCAGTTCTTC
J gene: TRBJ2-3; V gene: TRBV11-2; clone size: NA; D gene: NA; CDR3 protein: CASSLVDTQYF; CDR3 DNA: TGTGCCAGCAGCTTAGTAGATACGCAGTATTTT
J gene: TRBJ2-7; V gene: TRBV4-1; clone size: NA; D gene: TRBD1; CDR3 protein: CASSPQGERTVVPEQYF; CDR3 DNA: TGCGCCAGCAGCCCCCAGGGGGAGCGGACAGTAGTCCCCGAGCAGTACTTC
J gene: TRBJ2-1; V gene: TRBV5-1; clone size: NA; D gene: NA; CDR3 protein: CASSLHTSVDEQFF; CDR3 DNA: TGCGCCAGCAGCTTGCACACCAGTGTAGATGAGCAGTTCTTC
J gene: TRBJ2-2; V gene: TRBV7-9; clone size: NA; D gene: TRBD1; CDR3 protein: CASSSGVRGLVGELFF; CDR3 DNA: TGTGCCAGCAGTTCTGGGGTCAGGGGGCTTGTCGGGGAGCTGTTTTTT
J gene: TRBJ2-6; V gene: TRBV7-2; clone size: NA; D gene: NA; CDR3 protein: CASSFTISGANVLTF; CDR3 DNA: TGTGCCAGCAGCTTTACCATTTCTGGGGCCAACGTCCTGACTTTC
J gene: TRBJ2-7; V gene: TRBV27; clone size: NA; D gene: TRBD2; CDR3 protein: CASRVSGSIYEQYF; CDR3 DNA: TGTGCCAGCAGGGTTAGCGGGAGTATCTACGAGCAGTACTTC
J gene: TRBJ2-7; V gene: TRBV4-1; clone size: NA; D gene: TRBD1; CDR3 protein: CASSQDVGTGFYEQYF; CDR3 DNA: TGCGCCAGCAGCCAAGATGTGGGGACAGGGTTCTACGAGCAGTACTTC
J gene: TRBJ2-2; V gene: TRBV30; clone size: NA; D gene: NA; CDR3 protein: CAWSKSPGELFF; CDR3 DNA: TGTGCCTGGAGTAAGTCTCCCGGGGAGCTGTTTTTT
J gene: TRBJ1-2; V gene: TRBV28; clone size: NA; D gene: NA; CDR3 protein: CASSLPFYGYTF; CDR3 DNA: TGTGCCAGCAGTCTCCCATTCTATGGCTACACCTTC
J gene: TRBJ2-7; V gene: TRBV9; clone size: NA; D gene: NA; CDR3 protein: CASSVAARSSYEQYF; CDR3 DNA: TGTGCCAGCAGCGTAGCGGCGAGAAGCTCCTACGAGCAGTACTTC
J gene: TRBJ2-3; V gene: TRBV7-8; clone size: NA; D gene: NA; CDR3 protein: CASSLALGLAPSTDTQYF; CDR3 DNA: TGTGCCAGCAGCTTAGCATTGGGGCTAGCGCCTAGCACAGATACGCAGTATTTT
J gene: TRBJ1-3; V gene: TRBV6-5; clone size: NA; D gene: TRBD1; CDR3 protein: CASSYEPRQGPWNF; CDR3 DNA: TGTGCCAGCAGTTACGAACCGCGACAGGGGCCATGGAATTTT
J gene: TRBJ2-5; V gene: TRBV9; clone size: NA; D gene: TRBD1; CDR3 protein: CASSPGDRGGETQYF; CDR3 DNA: TGTGCCAGCAGCCCTGGGGACAGGGGCGGAGAGACCCAGTACTTC
J gene: TRBJ1-2; V gene: TRBV27; clone size: NA; D gene: TRBD1; CDR3 protein: CASSSGTGAVNYGYTF; CDR3 DNA: TGTGCCAGCAGTTCCGGGACAGGGGCTGTTAACTATGGCTACACCTTC
J gene: TRBJ2-1; V gene: TRBV13; clone size: NA; D gene: NA; CDR3 protein: CASSHSGIQWNEQFF; CDR3 DNA: TGTGCCAGCAGCCACAGCGGAATTCAATGGAATGAGCAGTTCTTC
J gene: TRBJ2-7; V gene: TRBV28; clone size: NA; D gene: NA; CDR3 protein: CASSLQEYGEQYF; CDR3 DNA: TGTGCCAGCAGTTTGCAGGAGTACGGGGAGCAGTACTTC
J gene: TRBJ2-2; V gene: TRBV27; clone size: NA; D gene: NA; CDR3 protein: CASSRGANPNTGELFF; CDR3 DNA: TGTGCCAGCAGTAGGGGGGCGAACCCGAACACCGGGGAGCTGTTTTTT
J gene: TRBJ2-5; V gene: TRBV27; clone size: NA; D gene: NA; CDR3 protein: CASSLANQETQYF; CDR3 DNA: TGTGCCAGCAGTTTGGCTAACCAAGAGACCCAGTACTTC
J gene: TRBJ2-5; V gene: TRBV13; clone size: NA; D gene: NA; CDR3 protein: CASSFTGPRETQYF; CDR3 DNA: TGTGCCAGCAGCTTCACGGGGCCCCGAGAGACCCAGTACTTC
J gene: TRBJ1-1; V gene: TRBV7-8; clone size: NA; D gene: NA; CDR3 protein: CASSSPVRTEAFF; CDR3 DNA: TGTGCCAGCAGCTCGCCGGTGCGCACTGAAGCTTTCTTT
J gene: TRBJ1-1; V gene: TRBV9; clone size: NA; D gene: NA; CDR3 protein: CASSVGSFTEAFF; CDR3 DNA: TGTGCCAGCAGCGTAGGGTCTTTTACTGAAGCTTTCTTT
J gene: TRBJ1-1; V gene: TRBV5-4; clone size: NA; D gene: NA; CDR3 protein: CASSLGEGDTEAFF; CDR3 DNA: TGTGCCAGCAGCTTGGGAGAGGGGGACACTGAAGCTTTCTTT
J gene: TRBJ1-2; V gene: TRBV2; clone size: once; D gene: NA; CDR3 protein: CATFQGINYGYTF; CDR3 DNA: TGTGCCACCTTCCAGGGGATTAACTATGGCTACACCTTC
J gene: TRBJ2-6; V gene: TRBV4-1; clone size: NA; D gene: TRBD1; CDR3 protein: CASHPFPGTGKFSGANVLTF; CDR3 DNA: TGCGCCAGCCATCCGTTTCCAGGGACAGGGAAGTTCTCTGGGGCCAACGTCCTGACTTTC
J gene: TRBJ2-1; V gene: TRBV9; clone size: NA; D gene: NA; CDR3 protein: CASSDWVGEQFF; CDR3 DNA: TGTGCCAGCAGCGACTGGGTTGGTGAGCAGTTCTTC
J gene: TRBJ2-3; V gene: TRBV9; clone size: NA; D gene: TRBD2; CDR3 protein: CASSVSVAGGTDTQYF; CDR3 DNA: TGTGCCAGCAGCGTATCAGTAGCGGGAGGCACAGATACGCAGTATTTT
J gene: TRBJ2-1; V gene: TRBV27; clone size: NA; D gene: NA; CDR3 protein: CASSLIVNSYNEQFF; CDR3 DNA: TGTGCCAGCAGCCTCATCGTTAACTCCTACAATGAGCAGTTCTTC
J gene: TRBJ2-7; V gene: TRBV5-8; clone size: NA; D gene: NA; CDR3 protein: CASSLAGTLLSYEQYF; CDR3 DNA: TGTGCCAGCAGCTTGGCCGGGACACTCTTATCTTACGAGCAGTACTTC
J gene: TRBJ2-7; V gene: TRBV7-9; clone size: NA; D gene: NA; CDR3 protein: CASSPTPGRGEQYF; CDR3 DNA: TGTGCCAGCAGCCCTACCCCGGGCAGGGGAGAGCAGTACTTC
J gene: TRBJ2-1; V gene: TRBV4-3; clone size: NA; D gene: NA; CDR3 protein: CASSQLRGPGSEQFF; CDR3 DNA: TGCGCCAGCAGCCAACTCCGGGGTCCTGGTTCTGAGCAGTTCTTC
J gene: TRBJ2-2; V gene: TRBV5-1; clone size: once; D gene: NA; CDR3 protein: CASQGTAGYHTGELFF; CDR3 DNA: TGCGCCAGCCAAGGGACAGCGGGTTATCACACCGGGGAGCTGTTTTTT
J gene: TRBJ2-7; V gene: TRBV5-1; clone size: NA; D gene: TRBD1; CDR3 protein: CASSPETGDSYEQYF; CDR3 DNA: TGCGCCAGCAGCCCCGAGACAGGGGACTCCTACGAGCAGTACTTC
J gene: TRBJ2-7; V gene: TRBV5-5; clone size: medium-sized; D gene: NA; CDR3 protein: CASSLDSGPNYEQYF; CDR3 DNA: TGTGCCAGCAGCTTAGATTCGGGACCCAACTACGAGCAGTACTTC
J gene: TRBJ2-1; V gene: TRBV6-5; clone size: few; D gene: NA; CDR3 protein: CASSYNGDNEQFF; CDR3 DNA: TGTGCCAGCAGTTACAACGGGGACAATGAGCAGTTCTTC
J gene: TRBJ2-5; V gene: TRBV5-1; clone size: NA; D gene: TRBD1; CDR3 protein: CASSLYRGLGQETQYF; CDR3 DNA: TGCGCCAGCAGCTTATACAGGGGGTTGGGGCAAGAGACCCAGTACTTC
J gene: TRBJ1-1; V gene: TRBV7-2; clone size: NA; D gene: TRBD1; CDR3 protein: CATSRRTGDTEAFF; CDR3 DNA: TGTGCCACCTCCCGACGGACAGGGGACACTGAAGCTTTCTTT